This TCR beta chain was sequenced for a study of cytomegalovirus exposure and HLA in healthy donors. Study conclusions and caveats: A subsequent analysis found that TCR clusters from the first cohort also tended to co-occur in the 90 to 150 validation repertoires, with 90% to 95% of cluster scores above 0.

The assay was immunoSEQ multiplex PCR, and TCRdb's table has in-frame clones only and misses some. Among more than 100,000 clones listed, around nine tenths were seen once. This CDR3 spans 16 amino acids. Trimming at V came to 0 bases and at J to 6 bases, leaving 11 bases not matched to a gene. Germline-derived CDR1 and CDR2 are WNHNN and SYGVQD (reference sequence). Turning to this clone: Its antigen is unknown.

This TCR derives from a man aged 30-40 years in good health and CMV-seronegative. The chain uses TRBV10-1 and TRBJ2-7; 7 bases align to TRBD1. The specimen was PBMCs. CDR3 nucleotide sequence: TGCGCCAGCAGTGAGTCGAGAGGGACAGCGTCTGGCGAGCAGTACTTC. This gives the protein CASSESRGTASGEQYF.